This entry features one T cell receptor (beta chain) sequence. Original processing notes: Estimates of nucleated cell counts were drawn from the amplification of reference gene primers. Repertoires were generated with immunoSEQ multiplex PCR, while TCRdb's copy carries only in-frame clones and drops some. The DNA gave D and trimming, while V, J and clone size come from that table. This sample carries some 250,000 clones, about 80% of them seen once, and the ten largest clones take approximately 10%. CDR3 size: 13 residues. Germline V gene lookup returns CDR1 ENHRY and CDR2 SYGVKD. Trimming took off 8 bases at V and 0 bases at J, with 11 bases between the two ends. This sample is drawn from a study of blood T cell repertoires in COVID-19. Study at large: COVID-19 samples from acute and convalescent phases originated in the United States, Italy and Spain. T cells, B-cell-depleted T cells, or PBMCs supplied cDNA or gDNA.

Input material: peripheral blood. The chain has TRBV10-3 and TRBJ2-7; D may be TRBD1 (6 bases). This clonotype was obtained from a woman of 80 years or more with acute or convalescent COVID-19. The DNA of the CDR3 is TGTGCCATCTCCGGGACATACTCCTACGAGCAGTACTTC. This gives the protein CAISGTYSYEQYF.